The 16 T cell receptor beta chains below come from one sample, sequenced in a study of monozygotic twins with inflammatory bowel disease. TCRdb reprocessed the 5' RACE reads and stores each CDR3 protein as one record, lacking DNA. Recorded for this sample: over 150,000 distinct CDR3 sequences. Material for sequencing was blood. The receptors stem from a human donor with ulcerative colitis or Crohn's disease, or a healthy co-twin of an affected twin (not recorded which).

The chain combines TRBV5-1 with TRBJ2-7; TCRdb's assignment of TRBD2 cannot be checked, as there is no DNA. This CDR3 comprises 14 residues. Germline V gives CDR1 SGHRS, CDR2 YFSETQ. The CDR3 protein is CASSLSGEGYEQYF. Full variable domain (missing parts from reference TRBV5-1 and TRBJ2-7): KAGVTQTPRYLIKTRGQQVTLSCSPISGHRSVSWYQQTPGQGLQFLFEYFSETQRNKGNFPGRFSGRQFSNSRSEMNVSTLELGDSALYLCASSLSGEGYEQYFGPGTRLTVT.

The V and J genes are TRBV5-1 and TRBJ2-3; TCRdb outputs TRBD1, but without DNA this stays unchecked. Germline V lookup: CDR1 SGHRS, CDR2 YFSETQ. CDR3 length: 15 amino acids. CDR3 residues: CASSQSEAVPDTQYF.

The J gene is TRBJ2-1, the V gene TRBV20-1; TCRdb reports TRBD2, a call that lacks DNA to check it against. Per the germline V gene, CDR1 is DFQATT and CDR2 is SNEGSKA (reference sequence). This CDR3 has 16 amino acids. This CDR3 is CSARQTSGRTGNEQFF.

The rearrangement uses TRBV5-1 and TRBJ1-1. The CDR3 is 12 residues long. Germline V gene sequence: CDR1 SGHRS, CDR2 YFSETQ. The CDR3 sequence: CASSLGTGEAFF.

This CDR3 reads CSASRSSYNSPLHF. J is TRBJ1-6 and V is TRBV20-1. The length of the CDR3 is 14 residues. Germline V lookup: CDR1 DFQATT, CDR2 SNEGSKA (reference sequence).

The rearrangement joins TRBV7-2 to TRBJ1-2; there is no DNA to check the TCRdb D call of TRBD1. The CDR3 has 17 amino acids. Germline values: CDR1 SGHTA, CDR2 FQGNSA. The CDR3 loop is CASSPWNGVGDGYGYTF.

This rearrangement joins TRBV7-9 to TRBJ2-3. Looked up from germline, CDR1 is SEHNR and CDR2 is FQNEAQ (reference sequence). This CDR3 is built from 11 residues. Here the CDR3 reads CASSLSGLQYF.

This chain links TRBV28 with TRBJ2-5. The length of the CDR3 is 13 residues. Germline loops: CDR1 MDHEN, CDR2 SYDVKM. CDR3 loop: CASVGGFQETQYF. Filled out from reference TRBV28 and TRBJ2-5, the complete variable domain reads DVKVTQSSRYLVKRTGEKVFLECVQDMDHENMFWYRQDPGLGLRLIYFSYDVKMKEKGDIPEGYSVSREKKERFSLILESASTNQTSMYLCASVGGFQETQYFGPGTRLLVL.

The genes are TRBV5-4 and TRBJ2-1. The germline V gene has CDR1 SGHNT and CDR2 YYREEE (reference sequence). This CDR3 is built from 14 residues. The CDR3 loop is CASSLDSNYNEQFF.

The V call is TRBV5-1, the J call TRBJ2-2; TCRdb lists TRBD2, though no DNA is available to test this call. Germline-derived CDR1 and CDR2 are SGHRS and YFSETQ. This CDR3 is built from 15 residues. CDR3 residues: CASSLGLGTTGELFF. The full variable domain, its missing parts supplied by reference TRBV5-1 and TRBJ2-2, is KAGVTQTPRYLIKTRGQQVTLSCSPISGHRSVSWYQQTPGQGLQFLFEYFSETQRNKGNFPGRFSGRQFSNSRSEMNVSTLELGDSALYLCASSLGLGTTGELFFGEGSRLTVL.

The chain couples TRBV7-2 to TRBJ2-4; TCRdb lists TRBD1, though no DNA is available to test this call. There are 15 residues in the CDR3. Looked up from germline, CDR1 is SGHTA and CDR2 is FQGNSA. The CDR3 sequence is CASSSPGSRGHIQYF.

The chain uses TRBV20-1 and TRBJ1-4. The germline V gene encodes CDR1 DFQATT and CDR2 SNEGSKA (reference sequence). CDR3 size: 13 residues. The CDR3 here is CSARDGPIAKLFF.

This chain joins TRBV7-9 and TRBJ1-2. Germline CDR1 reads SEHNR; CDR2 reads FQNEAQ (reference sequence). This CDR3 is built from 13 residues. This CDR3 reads CASSGSTHYGYTF.

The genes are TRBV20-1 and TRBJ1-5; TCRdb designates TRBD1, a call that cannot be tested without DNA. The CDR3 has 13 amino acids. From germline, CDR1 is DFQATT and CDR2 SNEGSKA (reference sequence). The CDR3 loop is CSVRGRGNQPQHF.

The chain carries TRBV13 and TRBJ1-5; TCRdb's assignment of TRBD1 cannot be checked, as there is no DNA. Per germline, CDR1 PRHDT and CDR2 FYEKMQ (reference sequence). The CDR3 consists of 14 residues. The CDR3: CASSRGRGDQPQHF.

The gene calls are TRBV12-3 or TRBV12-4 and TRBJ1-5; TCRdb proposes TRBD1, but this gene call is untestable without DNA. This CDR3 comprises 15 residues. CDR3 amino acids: CASRHAGGGNQPQHF.